This T cell receptor beta chain was captured by sequencing in a study of regulatory T cells in long-lasting Graves disease. Looking at the study overall: Under 3 months of antithyroid drugs had been taken by newly diagnosed Graves' patients. Notes on the study in general: Gene preferences differed: TRBV28, TRBJ1-2, TRBJ2-5 in persistent cases.

Trimming removed 6 bases from V and 8 bases from J, with 13 bases in between. This CDR3 has 13 amino acids. Germline CDR1 SNHLY, CDR2 FYNNEI. In building TCR beta libraries, iRepertoire HTBI primers were used together with Arm-PCR of CDR3 regions. TCRdb passed the multiplex PCR reads through MiXCR, listing each CDR3 protein once. The sample yields just over 600,000 distinct CDR3 sequences, roughly 15% seen once. As for time point: newly diagnosed GD, antithyroid drugs for less than 3 months. The TCR library used RNA extracted from PBMCs. The sample holds many counts of this clonotype. The antigen is undetermined. A further study also used this sample, focusing on T cells in Graves' hyperthyroidism and ophthalmopathy. That paper adds: TCR CDR3 regions were first amplified by RT-PCR with HTBI primers.

This rearrangement joins TRBV2 to TRBJ1-4; possible D gene TRBD1, 6 bases. This sequence was found in a woman in her thirties with Graves disease. Sample: peripheral blood mononuclear cells (PBMCs), taken at new diagnosis, from a patient treated with antithyroid drugs. The DNA of the CDR3 is TGTGCCAGCAGCGGCAGGGGTGGCGAAAAACTGTTTTTT. Amino acid sequence: CASSGRGGEKLFF.